Following are 10 T cell receptor beta chains from one sample sequenced in a study of CD8 T cells in Susac syndrome. It was with random hexamers that about 0.45 to 1 ug RNA was reverse transcribed. TCRdb called the immunoSEQ multiplex PCR reads again in MiXCR, with one record for every CDR3 protein. Of approximately 180,000 distinct CDR3 sequences in the sample, approximately 96% were seen once. Material: CD4+ T cells from PBMCs. The source of these receptors is a human donor with multiple sclerosis.

This sequence joins TRBV12-3 or TRBV12-4 and TRBJ2-7; the match to TRBD1 covers 9 bases. The CDR3 loop spans 12 amino acids. V lost 5 bases, J lost 9 bases, and 5 bases stayed unmatched. The CDR3 reads CASSRTGDRQYF. The DNA for the CDR3 is TGTGCCAGCAGTCGGACAGGGGACCGGCAGTACTTC.

V and J are TRBV30 and TRBJ1-2; no reliable D call. V lost 2 bases and J 2 bases, leaving 3 bases between the germline ends. CDR3 length: 11 residues. The germline gives CDR1 GTSNPN, CDR2 SVGIG (reference sequence). Written as DNA, the CDR3 is TGTGCCTGGAGTCTAAACTATGGCTACACCTTC. Translation: CAWSLNYGYTF.

V gene TRBV4-3 combines with J gene TRBJ2-5; D might be TRBD1 (6 bases). This CDR3 region has 15 residues. Germline lookup yields CDR1 LGHNA and CDR2 YSLEER. With 0 bases removed from V and 4 bases from J, the gap between germline ends came to 12 bases. DNA of the CDR3: TGCGCCAGCAGCCAAGAGCATGGCAGGGGAGAGACCCAGTACTTC. It codes for CASSQEHGRGETQYF.

The chain is built from TRBV25-1 and TRBJ1-4, with a tentative D call TRBD1 (6 bases). The V gene lost 5 bases and the J gene lost 3 bases, with 16 bases spanning the gap. The CDR3 is 16 amino acids. Germline V CDR1 and CDR2: MGHDK, SYGVNS. CDR3 amino acids: CASSSAVQGSNEKLFF. The CDR3 DNA sequence: TGTGCCAGCAGTTCCGCAGTACAGGGATCTAATGAAAAACTGTTTTTT.

A single count supports this clonotype. The gene calls are TRBV19 and TRBJ2-7, with 7 bases identical to TRBD1. The CDR3 runs 15 residues. The germline V gene encodes CDR1 LNHDA and CDR2 SQIVND (reference sequence). V lost 2 bases, J lost 3 bases, and 7 bases stayed unmatched. The CDR3 sequence: CASSIYRGPRYEQYF. In DNA, the CDR3 is TGTGCCAGTAGTATATACAGGGGCCCGCGCTACGAGCAGTACTTC.

The sample holds one count of this clonotype. Written as DNA, the CDR3 is TGTGCCAGCAGTGACCTCGTCGGTGAAAAACTGTTTTTT. Protein sequence: CASSDLVGEKLFF. The V gene is TRBV25-1, the J gene TRBJ1-4, with D hard to call. Germline CDR1 and CDR2: MGHDK and SYGVNS. V was trimmed by 3 bases and J by 7 bases, leaving 9 bases between them. This CDR3 is 13 amino acids long.

This clonotype was found a few times. This chain connects TRBV12-3 or TRBV12-4 to TRBJ2-1; TRBD2 matches 9 bases. With V trimmed by 1 base and J by 8 bases, 0 bases remained unmatched. CDR3 length equals 13 residues. For the CDR3, the DNA is TGTGCCAGCAGTTTAGGCGGGGGGGATGAGCAGTTCTTC. This translates into CASSLGGGDEQFF.

V is TRBV7-2 and J is TRBJ2-1, with TRBD2 as a possible D gene (6 bases). Trimming pared 3 bases from V and 7 bases from J, leaving 16 bases between. CDR3 length: 15 residues. CDR1 is SGHTA and CDR2 is FQGNSA in the germline V gene. The CDR3 sequence: CASSFPRDSRNEQFF. DNA of the CDR3: TGTGCCAGCAGCTTCCCCCGGGACTCGAGGAATGAGCAGTTCTTC.

The chain employs TRBV6-5 and TRBJ1-6; D is ambiguous. There are 18 residues in the CDR3. V was pared by 0 bases and J by 0 bases, with 12 bases between. CDR1 and CDR2 (germline): MNHEY, SVGAGI. The CDR3 sequence is CASSYSSSGSSYNSPLHF. Written as DNA, the CDR3 is TGTGCCAGCAGTTACTCGAGTTCCGGGAGCTCCTATAATTCACCCCTCCACTTT.

In nucleotides, the CDR3 is TGCAGTGCTAGCGCGGCAGGGGCTAGCAATCAGCCCCAGCATTTT. Encoded protein: CSASAAGASNQPQHF. J is TRBJ1-5 and V is TRBV20-1; TRBD1 is a possible D gene (6 bases). This CDR3 is built from 15 residues. V was trimmed by 3 bases and J by 0 bases, leaving 12 bases between them. Germline V lookup: CDR1 DFQATT, CDR2 SNEGSKA (reference sequence).